These T cell receptor beta chains were read from a single sample in a study of blood T cells in healthy people across ages. TCRdb called the 5' RACE reads again in MiXCR, with one record for every CDR3 protein. In the table there are 1.5 million to 2 million distinct CDR3 sequences, approximately 30% of which are singletons. The sample comprised blood. The receptors derive from a woman in her 30s in good health. CDR3s include the opening cysteine and the closing phenylalanine or tryptophan. Fields, in order: clone size, V gene, J gene, D gene, CDR3 DNA, CDR3 protein. The D gene is left open where the match is weak. A row's size may be missing; if present it is once, few, many or a size class.

>.|TRBV12-3/TRBV12-4|TRBJ2-2|.
TGTGCCAGCAGTTATTCCAGCGCCGGGGAGCTGTTTTTT
CASSYSSAGELFF
>few|TRBV13|TRBJ2-1|.
TGTGCCAGCACCAACGCGGGGCTAAGCTCCTACAATGAGCAGTTCTTC
CASTNAGLSSYNEQFF
>many|TRBV10-3|TRBJ2-1|TRBD2
TGTGCCATCCGGGGGACTAGCGGGATCTACAATGAGCAGTTCTTC
CAIRGTSGIYNEQFF
>.|TRBV5-5|TRBJ2-7|TRBD2
TGTGCCAGCAGCGCAATCAAAACTAGCGGCCACTCCTACGAGCAGTACTTC
CASSAIKTSGHSYEQYF
>.|TRBV28|TRBJ2-1|.
TGTGCCAGCGCCGTTTCTTATGAGCAGTTCTTC
CASAVSYEQFF
>.|TRBV2|TRBJ2-1|TRBD2
TGTGCCAGCAGTGAGGGGACTAGCGGGAGTAGGTGGCAGTTCTTC
CASSEGTSGSRWQFF
>.|TRBV5-5|TRBJ2-7|.
TGTGCCAGCAGCTTGGTTGGAATCAGGGAAGGCTCCTACGAGCAGTACTTC
CASSLVGIREGSYEQYF
>.|TRBV5-1|TRBJ2-1|TRBD1
TGCGCCAGCAGCCAGGACAGGAACAATGAGCAGTTCTTC
CASSQDRNNEQFF
>few|TRBV7-9|TRBJ2-6|TRBD1
TGTGCCAGCAGCTTACAACAGGGGACCTCCTCTGGGGCCAACGTCCGGACTTTC
CASSLQQGTSSGANVRTF
>.|TRBV2|TRBJ1-2|.
TGTGCCAGCACATGGCAGTCTAACTATGGCTACACCTTC
CASTWQSNYGYTF
>many|TRBV12-3/TRBV12-4|TRBJ2-6|TRBD1
TGTGCCAGCAGTCCGGGACAGGGTTCATCCGGGGCCAACGTCCTGACTTTC
CASSPGQGSSGANVLTF